Listed below are T cell receptor beta chains from one sample, sequenced in a study of long-term antiretroviral therapy in people with HIV. Method: immunoSEQ multiplex PCR; TCRdb's copy keeps in-frame clones and lacks some. The table shows 30,000 or so clones, with around 79% occurring only once. The source was unsorted PBMCs, collected 3 years after starting antiretroviral therapy. These receptors originate from a man over 45 with HIV. Each CDR3 is given with its conserved first and last residue. Each record gives: CDR3 protein, CDR3 DNA, J gene, D gene, V gene, clone size. D genes are given only for firm matches. Size tells how often a clone was seen (once, few, many) or the class of an expanded clone, and some rows leave it out.

CASSSTGAATEAFF	TGTGCCAGCAGCTCTACAGGGGCTGCCACTGAAGCTTTCTTT	TRBJ1-1	TRBD1	TRBV5-6	.
CASSQDQGDRGYTF	TGCGCCAGCAGCCAAGATCAAGGGGATCGGGGCTACACCTTC	TRBJ1-2	.	TRBV4-3	.
CASSVQGAPGETQYF	TGTGCCAGCAGCGTACAGGGGGCGCCGGGAGAGACCCAGTACTTC	TRBJ2-5	TRBD1	TRBV9	.
CATSSQGAAYNEQFF	TGTGCCACCTCCTCGCAGGGGGCGGCCTACAATGAGCAGTTCTTC	TRBJ2-1	TRBD1	TRBV19	.
CASSLTTRRNTEAFF	TGTGCCAGCAGTTTAACCACCAGGAGGAACACTGAAGCTTTCTTT	TRBJ1-1	.	TRBV27	.
CASSVGGRGYEQYF	TGTGCCAGCAGCGTAGGCGGGAGGGGATACGAGCAGTACTTC	TRBJ2-7	TRBD2	TRBV9	.
CASSFKGLHIQYF	TGTGCCAGCAGCTTCAAAGGGTTGCACATTCAGTACTTC	TRBJ2-4	.	TRBV5-4	few
CASSAGGSSTDTQYF	TGTGCCAGCAGCGCTGGGGGCAGTAGCACAGATACGCAGTATTTT	TRBJ2-3	.	TRBV9	.
CASSESGTGPGLPQHF	TGTGCCAGCAGTGAAAGCGGGACAGGCCCTGGTCTGCCCCAGCATTTT	TRBJ1-5	TRBD1	TRBV6-1	once
CASSLHRGTQPQHF	TGTGCCAGCAGCCTGCACAGGGGTACTCAGCCCCAGCATTTT	TRBJ1-5	TRBD1	TRBV28	few
CASSPTDRGYGYTF	TGTGCCAGCTCACCAACGGACAGGGGGTATGGCTACACCTTC	TRBJ1-2	TRBD1	TRBV18	few
CASSQDQGRTNYGYTF	TGCGCCAGCAGCCAGGATCAGGGTAGGACTAACTATGGCTACACCTTC	TRBJ1-2	.	TRBV4-3	.
CASKGQWGTEAFF	TGTGCCTCCAAGGGACAGTGGGGCACTGAAGCTTTCTTT	TRBJ1-1	TRBD1	TRBV30	.
CASSPNRVRYEQYF	TGCGCCAGCAGCCCCAACAGGGTGCGCTACGAGCAGTACTTC	TRBJ2-7	.	TRBV4-3	.
CASSFPGTSSYEQYF	TGCGCCAGCAGCTTTCCCGGGACTAGCTCCTACGAGCAGTACTTC	TRBJ2-7	TRBD2	TRBV5-1	.
CASRQRGDEQFF	TGCGCCAGCAGGCAACGGGGGGATGAGCAGTTCTTC	TRBJ2-1	TRBD2	TRBV5-1	.
CASNQEQGALQETQYF	TGTGCCAGCAACCAGGAACAGGGAGCCCTCCAAGAGACCCAGTACTTC	TRBJ2-5	.	TRBV7-8	.
CASSFGLSLSGPYNEQFF	TGCGCCAGCAGCTTCGGCCTCTCTCTCAGCGGGCCCTACAATGAGCAGTTCTTC	TRBJ2-1	.	TRBV5-1	.
CASSHRTSGLNEQFF	TGTGCCAGCTCCCACCGGACTAGCGGCCTCAATGAGCAGTTCTTC	TRBJ2-1	TRBD2	TRBV18	few
CASSPLGVSSYNEQFF	TGTGCCAGCTCACCACTGGGAGTAAGCTCCTACAATGAGCAGTTCTTC	TRBJ2-1	.	TRBV18	.
CASEYSREAYEQYF	TGTGCCAGCGAATATTCCCGGGAAGCCTACGAGCAGTACTTC	TRBJ2-7	.	TRBV6-6	few
CAISEPVTDTQYF	TGTGCCATCAGTGAGCCTGTCACAGATACGCAGTATTTT	TRBJ2-3	.	TRBV10-3	.
CSVGAEGASTDTQYF	TGCAGCGTTGGGGCCGAGGGGGCTAGCACAGATACGCAGTATTTT	TRBJ2-3	TRBD1	TRBV29-1	.
CASSPDRASYEQYF	TGTGCCAGCAGCCCGGACCGGGCCTCCTACGAGCAGTACTTC	TRBJ2-7	.	TRBV7-2	few
CASSEGVLAWTQYF	TGTGCCAGCAGTGAAGGCGTATTGGCGTGGACCCAGTACTTC	TRBJ2-5	.	TRBV2	once
CASSASSGSSYEQYF	TGTGCCAGCAGTGCCTCTAGCGGGAGCTCCTACGAGCAGTACTTC	TRBJ2-7	TRBD2	TRBV27	.
CASSQGTGYYGYTF	TGCGCCAGCAGCCAAGGCACAGGCTACTATGGCTACACCTTC	TRBJ1-2	.	TRBV4-3	.
CASSPDYRGWETQYF	TGTGCCAGCAGCCCGGACTACAGGGGGTGGGAGACCCAGTACTTC	TRBJ2-5	TRBD1	TRBV5-6	.
CASSQATEQFF	TGTGCCAGCAGCCAAGCAACTGAGCAGTTCTTC	TRBJ2-1	.	TRBV14	.
CASSPRGNIQYF	TGTGCCAGCTCACCTCGGGGAAACATTCAGTACTTC	TRBJ2-4	.	TRBV18	.
CASRAGIYNEQFF	TGTGCCAGCAGGGCGGGCATTTACAATGAGCAGTTCTTC	TRBJ2-1	.	TRBV2	.
CASNTGGYTEAFF	TGTGCCAGTAATACAGGGGGCTACACTGAAGCTTTCTTT	TRBJ1-1	TRBD1	TRBV19	.
CASSFGQGSANYGYTF	TGTGCCAGCTCATTCGGACAGGGGTCGGCGAACTATGGCTACACCTTC	TRBJ1-2	TRBD1	TRBV18	.
CASRRSGGDSGNTIYF	TGCGCCAGCAGGCGGTCGGGGGGGGACTCTGGAAACACCATATATTTT	TRBJ1-3	.	TRBV5-1	.
CASSIRGRGGDTQYF	TGTGCCAGTAGTATCCGGGGGCGCGGGGGAGATACGCAGTATTTT	TRBJ2-3	.	TRBV19	.
CASRFDRLAYEQYF	TGTGCCAGCCGCTTCGACAGACTCGCCTACGAGCAGTACTTC	TRBJ2-7	.	TRBV6-6	.
CASSYYGQGDYGYTF	TGTGCCAGCAGTTACTACGGACAGGGGGACTATGGCTACACCTTC	TRBJ1-2	TRBD1	TRBV6-5	.
CASSARQAHEQYF	TGTGCCAGCAGTGCCCGACAGGCCCACGAGCAGTACTTC	TRBJ2-7	.	TRBV2	.
CASSEADYYGYTF	TGTGCCAGCAGTGAGGCGGACTACTATGGCTACACCTTC	TRBJ1-2	.	TRBV2	few
CASTPPTGARDTQYF	TGTGCCAGCACCCCCCCCACGGGGGCCAGGGATACGCAGTATTTT	TRBJ2-3	.	TRBV9	.
CASSLGQAGEQYF	TGTGCCAGCAGCTTGGGACAGGCTGGGGAGCAGTACTTC	TRBJ2-7	.	TRBV5-5	.
CAARLRDRKGFHSGELFF	TGTGCCGCCAGGCTCCGGGACAGGAAAGGGTTTCATTCCGGGGAGCTGTTTTTT	TRBJ2-2	TRBD1	TRBV30	.
CASSDRTSQTIKLFF	TGTGCCAGCAGCGATCGGACAAGCCAAACTATTAAACTGTTTTTT	TRBJ1-4	.	TRBV7-9	.
CASSHHPARGTYEQYF	TGCGCCAGCAGCCACCATCCAGCGAGAGGTACCTACGAGCAGTACTTC	TRBJ2-7	.	TRBV4-1	.
CARKRTSTDTQYF	TGTGCCAGGAAACGAACCAGCACAGATACGCAGTATTTT	TRBJ2-3	.	TRBV30	.
CSANRGYTF	TGCAGTGCTAATCGCGGCTACACCTTC	TRBJ1-2	.	TRBV20-1	few
CASSVATGEYNEQFF	TGTGCCAGCAGCGTAGCTACAGGGGAATACAATGAGCAGTTCTTC	TRBJ2-1	TRBD1	TRBV9	once
CASSRVSGANVLTF	TGTGCCAGCTCACGTGTCTCTGGGGCCAACGTCCTGACTTTC	TRBJ2-6	.	TRBV18	.
CASSPDRGRGNQPQHF	TGTGCCAGCAGCCCGGACAGGGGAAGGGGCAATCAGCCCCAGCATTTT	TRBJ1-5	TRBD1	TRBV7-2	once
CASSPQRTTYEQYF	TGCGCCAGCAGCCCTCAGCGGACAACCTACGAGCAGTACTTC	TRBJ2-7	.	TRBV4-3	.
CASSPRPRAYGYTF	TGTGCCAGCAGTCCCCGCCCAAGGGCCTATGGCTACACCTTC	TRBJ1-2	.	TRBV28	few
CASRQTGGPYGYTF	TGTGCCAGCAGGCAGACAGGGGGACCATATGGCTACACCTTC	TRBJ1-2	TRBD1	TRBV28	.
CASSIWTGPDEKLFF	TGTGCCAGTAGTATTTGGACAGGGCCAGATGAAAAACTGTTTTTT	TRBJ1-4	TRBD1	TRBV19	.
CASSVEAEGGETQYF	TGTGCCAGCAGCGTAGAGGCGGAAGGGGGGGAGACCCAGTACTTC	TRBJ2-5	.	TRBV9	.
CASRRQGAMGEQYF	TGTGCCAGCAGGAGGCAGGGGGCAATGGGCGAGCAGTACTTC	TRBJ2-7	TRBD1	TRBV6-5	.